This TCR beta chain was recovered during a study of blood T cell repertoires in COVID-19. The CDR3 totals 14 residues. Trimming removed 6 bases at V and 4 bases at J, with 14 bases between. Germline V lookup: CDR1 SGHDT, CDR2 YYEEEE. Here immunoSEQ multiplex PCR was the method, and the copy in TCRdb shows in-frame clones only, minus some. The table records 200,000 to 250,000 clones, over 75% of them present only once. Grouping used clinical history reported by participants in a survey and questionnaire. V usage is TRBV5-6 and J usage is TRBJ1-3; a possible D gene is TRBD1 (6 bases). The receptor comes from a man aged 35-49 years who had recovered from COVID-19. Material: PBMCs or T cells enriched from blood (not recorded which). The CDR3 loop reads CASKVRGTGNTIYF. In DNA, the CDR3 is TGTGCCAGCAAGGTCAGGGGAACCGGAAACACCATATATTTT.